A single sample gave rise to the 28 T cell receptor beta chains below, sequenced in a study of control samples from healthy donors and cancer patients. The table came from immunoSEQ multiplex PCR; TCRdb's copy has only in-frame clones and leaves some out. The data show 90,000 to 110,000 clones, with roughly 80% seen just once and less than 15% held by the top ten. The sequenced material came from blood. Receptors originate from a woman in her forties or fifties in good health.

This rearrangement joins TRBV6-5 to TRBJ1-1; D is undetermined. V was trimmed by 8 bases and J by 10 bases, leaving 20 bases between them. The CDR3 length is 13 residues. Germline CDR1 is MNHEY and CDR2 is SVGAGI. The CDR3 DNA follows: TGTGCCAGCTCGGGCCGGAACCCAGGAGTAGCTTTCTTT. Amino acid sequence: CASSGRNPGVAFF.

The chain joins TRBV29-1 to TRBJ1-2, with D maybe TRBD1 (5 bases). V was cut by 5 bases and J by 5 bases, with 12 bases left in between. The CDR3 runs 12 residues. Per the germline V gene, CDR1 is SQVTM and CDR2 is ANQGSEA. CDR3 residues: CSVSDSLYGYTF. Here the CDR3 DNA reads TGCAGCGTTTCTGACAGCCTTTATGGCTACACCTTC.

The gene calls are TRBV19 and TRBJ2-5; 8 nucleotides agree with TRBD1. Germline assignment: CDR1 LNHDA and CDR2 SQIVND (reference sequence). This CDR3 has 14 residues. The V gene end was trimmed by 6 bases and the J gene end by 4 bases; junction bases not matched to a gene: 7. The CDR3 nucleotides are TGTGCCAGTAGGGACAGGGATCGGGTAGAGACCCAGTACTTC. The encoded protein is CASRDRDRVETQYF. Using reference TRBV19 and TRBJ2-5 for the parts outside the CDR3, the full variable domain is DGGITQSPKYLFRKEGQNVTLSCEQNLNHDAMYWYRQDPGQGLRLIYYSQIVNDFQKGDIAEGYSVSREKKESFPLTVTSAQKNPTAFYLCASRDRDRVETQYFGPGTRLLVL.

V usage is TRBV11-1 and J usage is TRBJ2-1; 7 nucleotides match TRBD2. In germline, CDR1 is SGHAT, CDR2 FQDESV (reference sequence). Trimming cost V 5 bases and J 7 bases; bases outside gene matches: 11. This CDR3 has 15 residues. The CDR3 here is CASSQEAGPTNEQFF. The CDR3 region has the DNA TGTGCCAGCAGCCAAGAAGCGGGACCAACGAATGAGCAGTTCTTC.

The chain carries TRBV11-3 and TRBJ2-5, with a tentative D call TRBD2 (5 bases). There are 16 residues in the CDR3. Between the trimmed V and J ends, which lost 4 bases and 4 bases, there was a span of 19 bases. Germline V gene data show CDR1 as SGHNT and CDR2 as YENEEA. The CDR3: CASSSGVNAGLETQYF. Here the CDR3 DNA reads TGTGCCAGCAGCTCGGGTGTAAACGCGGGTTTAGAGACCCAGTACTTC.

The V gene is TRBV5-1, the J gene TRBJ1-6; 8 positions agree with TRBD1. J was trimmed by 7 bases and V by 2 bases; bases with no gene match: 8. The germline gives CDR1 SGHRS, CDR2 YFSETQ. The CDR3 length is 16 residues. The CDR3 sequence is CASSFSTGEGNSPLHF. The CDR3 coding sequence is TGCGCCAGCAGCTTTTCGACAGGGGAGGGGAATTCACCCCTCCACTTT. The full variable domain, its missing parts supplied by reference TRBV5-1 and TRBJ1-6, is KAGVTQTPRYLIKTRGQQVTLSCSPISGHRSVSWYQQTPGQGLQFLFEYFSETQRNKGNFPGRFSGRQFSNSRSEMNVSTLELGDSALYLCASSFSTGEGNSPLHFGNGTRLTVT.

The CDR3 nucleotides read TGCGCCAGCAGCCAAGCTCGGGGAACCTATGGCTACACCTTC. This gives the protein CASSQARGTYGYTF. The genes are TRBV4-3 and TRBJ1-2, with D unresolved. The germline V gene has CDR1 LGHNA and CDR2 YSLEER. V shed 1 base and J shed 4 bases, with 10 bases lying between them. The CDR3 is 14 residues long.

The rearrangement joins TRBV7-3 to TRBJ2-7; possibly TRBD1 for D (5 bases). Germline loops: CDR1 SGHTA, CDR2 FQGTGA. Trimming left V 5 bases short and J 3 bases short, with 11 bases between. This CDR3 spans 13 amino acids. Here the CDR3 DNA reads TGTGCCAGCAGCCCAAACAGGAACTACGAGCAGTACTTC. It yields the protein CASSPNRNYEQYF.

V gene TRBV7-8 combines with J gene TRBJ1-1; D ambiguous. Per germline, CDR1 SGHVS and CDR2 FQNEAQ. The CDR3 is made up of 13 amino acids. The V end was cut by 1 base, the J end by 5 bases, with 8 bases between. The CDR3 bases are TGTGCCAGCAGCTTAGTCGTCAGTACTGAAGCTTTCTTT. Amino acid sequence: CASSLVVSTEAFF.

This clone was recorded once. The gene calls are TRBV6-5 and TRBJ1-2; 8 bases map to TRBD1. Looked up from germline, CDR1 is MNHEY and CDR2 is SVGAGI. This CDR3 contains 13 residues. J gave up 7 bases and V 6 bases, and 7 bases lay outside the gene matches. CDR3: CASSPGGAFGYTF. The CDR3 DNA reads TGTGCCAGCAGCCCAGGGGGCGCTTTTGGCTACACCTTC.

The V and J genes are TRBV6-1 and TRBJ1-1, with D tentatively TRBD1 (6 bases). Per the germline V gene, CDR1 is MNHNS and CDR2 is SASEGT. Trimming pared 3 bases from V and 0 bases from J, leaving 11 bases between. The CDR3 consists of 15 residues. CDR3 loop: CASSEQQGVNTEAFF. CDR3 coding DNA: TGTGCCAGCAGTGAGCAACAGGGTGTGAACACTGAAGCTTTCTTT.

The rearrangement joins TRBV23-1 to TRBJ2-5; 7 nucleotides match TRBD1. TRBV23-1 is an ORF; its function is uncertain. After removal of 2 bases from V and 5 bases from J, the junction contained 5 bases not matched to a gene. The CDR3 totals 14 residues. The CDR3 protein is CASSQDRARETQYF. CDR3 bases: TGCGCCAGCAGTCAAGACAGGGCGAGGGAGACCCAGTACTTC.

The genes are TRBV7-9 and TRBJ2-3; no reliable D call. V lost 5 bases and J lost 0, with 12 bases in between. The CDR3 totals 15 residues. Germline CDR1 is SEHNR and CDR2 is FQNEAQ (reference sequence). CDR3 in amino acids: CASSPQVGSTDTQYF. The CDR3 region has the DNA TGTGCCAGCAGCCCTCAGGTGGGGAGCACAGATACGCAGTATTTT.

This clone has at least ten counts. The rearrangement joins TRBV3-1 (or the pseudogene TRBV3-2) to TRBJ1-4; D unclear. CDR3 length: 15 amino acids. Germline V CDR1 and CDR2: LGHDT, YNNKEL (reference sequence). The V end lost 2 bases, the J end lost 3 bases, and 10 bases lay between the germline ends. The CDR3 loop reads CASSQQVLANEKLFF. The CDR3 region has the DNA TGTGCCAGCAGCCAACAGGTCTTGGCTAATGAAAAACTGTTTTTT.

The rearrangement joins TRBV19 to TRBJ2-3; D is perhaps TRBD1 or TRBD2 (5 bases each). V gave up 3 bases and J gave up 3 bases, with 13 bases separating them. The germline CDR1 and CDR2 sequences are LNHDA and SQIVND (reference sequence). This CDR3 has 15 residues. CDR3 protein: CASSMRWGKTDTQYF. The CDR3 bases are TGTGCCAGTAGTATGAGGTGGGGGAAGACAGATACGCAGTATTTT.

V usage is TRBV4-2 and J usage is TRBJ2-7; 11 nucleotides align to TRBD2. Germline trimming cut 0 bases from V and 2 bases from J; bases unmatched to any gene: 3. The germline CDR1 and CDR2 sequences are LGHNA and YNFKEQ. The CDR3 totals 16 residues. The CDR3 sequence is CASSQEPTSGTYEQYF. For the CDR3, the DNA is TGTGCCAGCAGCCAAGAGCCGACTAGCGGGACCTACGAGCAGTACTTC.

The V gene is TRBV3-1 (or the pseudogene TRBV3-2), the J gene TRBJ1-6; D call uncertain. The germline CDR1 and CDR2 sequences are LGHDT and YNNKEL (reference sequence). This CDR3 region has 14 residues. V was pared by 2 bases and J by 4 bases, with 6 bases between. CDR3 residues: CASSQTFYNSPLHF. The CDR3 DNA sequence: TGTGCCAGCAGCCAAACATTTTATAATTCACCCCTCCACTTT.

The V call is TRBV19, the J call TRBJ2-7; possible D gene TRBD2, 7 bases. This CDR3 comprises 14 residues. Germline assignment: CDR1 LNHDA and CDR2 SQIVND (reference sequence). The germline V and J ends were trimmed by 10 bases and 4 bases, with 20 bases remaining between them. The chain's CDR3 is CATGRGGMYYEQYF. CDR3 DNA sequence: TGTGCCACCGGAAGGGGGGGCATGTATTACGAGCAGTACTTC.

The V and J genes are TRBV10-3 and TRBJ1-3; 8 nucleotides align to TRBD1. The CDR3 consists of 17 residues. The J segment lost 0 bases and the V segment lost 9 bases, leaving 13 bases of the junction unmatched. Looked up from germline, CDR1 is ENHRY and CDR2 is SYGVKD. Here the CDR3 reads CAIKATGDRASGNTIYF. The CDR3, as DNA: TGTGCCATAAAGGCGACAGGGGATCGTGCCTCTGGAAACACCATATATTTT.

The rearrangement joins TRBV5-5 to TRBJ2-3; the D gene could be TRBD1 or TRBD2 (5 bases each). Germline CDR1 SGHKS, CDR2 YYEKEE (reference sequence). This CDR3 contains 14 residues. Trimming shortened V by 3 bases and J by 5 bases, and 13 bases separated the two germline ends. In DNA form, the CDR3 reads TGTGCCAGCAGCTCGGGACCCGGGATAGATACGCAGTATTTT. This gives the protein CASSSGPGIDTQYF.

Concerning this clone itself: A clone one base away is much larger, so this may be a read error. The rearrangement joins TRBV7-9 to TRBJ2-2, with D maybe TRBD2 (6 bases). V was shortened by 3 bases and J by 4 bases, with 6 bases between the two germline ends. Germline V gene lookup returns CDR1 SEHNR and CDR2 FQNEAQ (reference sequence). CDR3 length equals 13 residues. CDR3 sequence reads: CASSFGGTGELFF. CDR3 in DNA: TGTGCCAGCAGCTTCGGGGGCACCGGGGAGCTGTTTTTT.

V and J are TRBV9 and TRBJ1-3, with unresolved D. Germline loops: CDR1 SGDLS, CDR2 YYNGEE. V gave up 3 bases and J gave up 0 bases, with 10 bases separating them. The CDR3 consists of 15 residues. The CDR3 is CASSATRNSGNTIYF. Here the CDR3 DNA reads TGTGCCAGCAGCGCAACAAGAAACTCTGGAAACACCATATATTTT.

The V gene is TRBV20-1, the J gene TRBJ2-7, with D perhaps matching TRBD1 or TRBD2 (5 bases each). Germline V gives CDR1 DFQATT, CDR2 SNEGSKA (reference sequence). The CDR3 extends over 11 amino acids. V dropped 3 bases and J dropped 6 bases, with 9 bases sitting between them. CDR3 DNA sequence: TGCAGTGCTAGTTCAGGGACCGAGCAGTACTTC. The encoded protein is CSASSGTEQYF.

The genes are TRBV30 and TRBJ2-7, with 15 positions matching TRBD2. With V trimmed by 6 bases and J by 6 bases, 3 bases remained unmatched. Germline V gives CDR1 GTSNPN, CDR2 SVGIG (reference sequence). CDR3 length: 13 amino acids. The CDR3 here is CACTGLAGGEQYF. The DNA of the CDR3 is TGTGCCTGCACGGGACTAGCGGGAGGCGAGCAGTACTTC.

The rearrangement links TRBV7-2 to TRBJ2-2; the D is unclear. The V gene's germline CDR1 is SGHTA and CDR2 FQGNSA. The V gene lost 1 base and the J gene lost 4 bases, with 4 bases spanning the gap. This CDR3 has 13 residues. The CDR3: CASSLETTGELFF. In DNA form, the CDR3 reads TGTGCCAGCAGCTTAGAGACCACCGGGGAGCTGTTTTTT.

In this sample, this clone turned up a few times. The CDR3 DNA reads as TGTGCCAGCAGCAAAGCCCAGGGGGTAGGGGGTGAGCAGTTCTTC. Translating gives CASSKAQGVGGEQFF. The genes are TRBV7-2 and TRBJ2-1; 7 positions match TRBD1. The CDR3 extends over 15 amino acids. The V gene's germline CDR1 is SGHTA and CDR2 FQGNSA. V was pared by 5 bases and J by 9 bases, with 13 bases of the junction left unmatched. The complete variable domain, with remaining parts taken from reference TRBV7-2 and TRBJ2-1, reads GAGVSQSPSNKVTEKGKDVELRCDPISGHTALYWYRQSLGQGLEFLIYFQGNSAPDKSGLPSDRFSAERTGGSVSTLTIQRTQQEDSAVYLCASSKAQGVGGEQFFGPGTRLTVL.

This chain's CDR3 is CASSNRQGLSRELFF. In DNA form, the CDR3 reads TGTGCCAGTAGTAACCGACAGGGCCTCTCGAGGGAACTGTTTTTT. V gene TRBV19 combines with J gene TRBJ1-4; 7 nucleotides line up with TRBD1. Trimming took 4 bases from V and 12 from J; bases not matched to a gene: 14. Germline values: CDR1 LNHDA, CDR2 SQIVND (reference sequence). There are 15 residues in the CDR3.

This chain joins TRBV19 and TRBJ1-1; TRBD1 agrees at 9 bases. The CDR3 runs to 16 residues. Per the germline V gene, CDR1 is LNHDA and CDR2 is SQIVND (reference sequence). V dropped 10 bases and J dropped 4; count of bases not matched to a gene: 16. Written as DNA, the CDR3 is TGTGCCACCATGCAGGGAGGGACAGGGAGATCCACTGAAGCTTTCTTT. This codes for CATMQGGTGRSTEAFF.